Below, 8 T cell receptor beta chains from the same sample are listed, as sequenced in a study of CD8+CD57+ T cells in acquired aplastic anemia. Genomic DNA acted as the template from which TCR beta VDJ combination and CDR3 sequence profiling were carried out. TCRdb called the reads again in MiXCR, with one record for every CDR3 protein. The sample has 150,000 to 200,000 distinct CDR3 sequences, 50% to 75% seen once. The specimen sequenced was sorted CD4+, CD8+, or CD8+CD57+ T cells (not recorded which) from PBMCs. The receptors stem from a human donor with severe aplastic anemia or a healthy control (not recorded which).

Here the CDR3 reads CAISGLLETTTGELFF. Written as DNA, the CDR3 is TGTGCCATCAGTGGGTTGTTAGAGACTACGACCGGGGAGCTGTTTTTT. This chain connects TRBV10-3 to TRBJ2-2, with a tentative D call TRBD2 (5 bases). The germline CDR1 and CDR2 sequences are ENHRY and SYGVKD. This CDR3 has 16 amino acids. V was trimmed by 4 bases and J by 5 bases, leaving 17 bases between them.

The V gene is TRBV7-9, the J gene TRBJ1-4; D is uncertain. Deletions cut 7 bases from V and 4 bases from J, with 10 bases between. The CDR3 runs 13 residues. Germline V gives CDR1 SEHNR, CDR2 FQNEAQ (reference sequence). Here the CDR3 DNA reads TGTGCCAGCATCAGGAACCTTAATGAAAAACTGTTTTTT. Translation gives CASIRNLNEKLFF.

The chain has TRBV20-1 and TRBJ1-5; 8 positions agree with TRBD1. CDR3 length: 14 residues. Germline V gene lookup returns CDR1 DFQATT and CDR2 SNEGSKA (reference sequence). Losses at the gene ends were 7 bases for V and 2 bases for J; bases not matched to a gene: 7. As DNA, the CDR3 is TGCAGTGGGACGGACAGGGTGGGCAATCAGCCCCAGCATTTT. The encoded protein is CSGTDRVGNQPQHF.

Only a few counts were recorded for this clonotype. The chain links TRBV7-3 to TRBJ2-5; D is unclear. The CDR3 has 13 residues. Germline V CDR1 and CDR2: SGHTA, FQGTGA. The V and J ends lost 5 bases and 3 bases respectively, with 10 bases between them. In nucleotides, the CDR3 is TGTGCCAGCAGCCGGATGGCGGAAGAGACCCAGTACTTC. Residues: CASSRMAEETQYF.

This clonotype was counted once. The chain recombines TRBV10-3 with TRBJ1-6, with TRBD1 matching 7 bases. Unmatched junction bases numbered 17, after V lost 0 bases and J lost 3 bases. CDR1 is ENHRY and CDR2 is SYGVKD in the germline V gene. The CDR3 covers 21 residues. The chain's CDR3 is CAISESLGQRTEKRYNSPLHF. CDR3 DNA sequence: TGTGCCATCAGTGAGTCTCTGGGACAGCGTACTGAAAAACGCTATAATTCACCCCTCCACTTT.

This clonotype was recorded at least ten times. In DNA, the CDR3 is TGTGCCAGCAAAGTTCTGAACACTGAAGCTTTCTTT. Its translation is CASKVLNTEAFF. The V call is TRBV11-2, the J call TRBJ1-1, with D uncertain. CDR1 and CDR2 (germline): SGHAT, FQNNGV. This CDR3 region has 12 residues. The V gene lost 7 bases and the J gene lost 0 bases, with 6 bases spanning the gap.

This clonotype is labeled as medium-sized. V usage is TRBV14 and J usage is TRBJ2-1; TRBD1 aligns across 11 bases. After removal of 1 base from V and 5 bases from J, the junction contained 4 bases not matched to a gene. Germline V gene sequence: CDR1 SGHDN, CDR2 FVKESK. This CDR3 is built from 16 residues. The chain's CDR3 is CASSQVPGQGDNEQFF. DNA of the CDR3: TGTGCCAGCAGCCAAGTACCGGGACAGGGGGACAATGAGCAGTTCTTC.

This clonotype was counted a few times. The V gene is TRBV24-1, the J gene TRBJ2-7, with a tentative D call TRBD2 (5 bases). Germline CDR1 reads KGHDR; CDR2 reads SFDVKD. The CDR3 extends over 14 amino acids. Between the trimmed V and J ends, which lost 5 bases and 0 bases, there was a span of 10 bases. The CDR3 region has the DNA TGTGCCACCAGTGGTGGCGGGCACTCCTACGAGCAGTACTTC. Translation gives CATSGGGHSYEQYF.